This T cell receptor (beta chain) emerged from a study of CD8 T cells in ankylosing spondylitis. Overall study findings and caveats: Matched synovial fluid from ankylosing spondylitis patients was reported to be enriched for disease-linked clones.

TCRdb fed the 5' RACE reads into MiXCR, producing one record per CDR3 protein. The profile covers about 140,000 distinct CDR3 sequences, with under 35% appearing a single time and about 6% taken by the ten largest. Germline lookup yields CDR1 MNHNS and CDR2 SASEGT. The CDR3 consists of 11 residues. V dropped 5 bases and J dropped 6 bases, with 8 bases sitting between them. With respect to this clonotype: The antigen remains undetermined.

Sequencing was done on a sample of synovial fluid, either unsorted or a sorted T cell fraction (not recorded which). The chain employs TRBV6-1 and TRBJ2-7, with a tentative D call TRBD1 (6 bases). This receptor was taken from a male donor with ankylosing spondylitis. In DNA form, the CDR3 reads TGTGCCAGCAGTACAGGGCGCGAGCAGTACTTC. Its protein product is CASSTGREQYF.